This TCR beta chain was sequenced for a study of CD8 T cells in Susac syndrome. This CDR3 comprises 14 residues. The germline V gene encodes CDR1 MNHEY and CDR2 SVGAGI. Losses at the gene ends were 8 bases for V and 5 bases for J; bases not matched to a gene: 9. This clonotype was recorded once. Reverse transcription of roughly 0.45 to 1 ug RNA was performed with random hexamers. Using its own MiXCR run on the immunoSEQ multiplex PCR reads, TCRdb lists one record per CDR3 protein. The sample has 95,000 or so distinct CDR3 sequences, 90% to 95% seen once. CD8+ and CD4+ T cells from blood underwent TCR beta sequencing, which was carried out in a high-throughput format.

This receptor was identified in a human donor in good health. The sample taken for sequencing was CD8+ T cells from PBMCs. This chain uses TRBV6-5 with TRBJ2-3; 8 nucleotides match TRBD1. The CDR3 DNA follows: TGTGCCAGCCGTTGGACAGGGTTGGGAGATACGCAGTATTTT. As protein: CASRWTGLGDTQYF.